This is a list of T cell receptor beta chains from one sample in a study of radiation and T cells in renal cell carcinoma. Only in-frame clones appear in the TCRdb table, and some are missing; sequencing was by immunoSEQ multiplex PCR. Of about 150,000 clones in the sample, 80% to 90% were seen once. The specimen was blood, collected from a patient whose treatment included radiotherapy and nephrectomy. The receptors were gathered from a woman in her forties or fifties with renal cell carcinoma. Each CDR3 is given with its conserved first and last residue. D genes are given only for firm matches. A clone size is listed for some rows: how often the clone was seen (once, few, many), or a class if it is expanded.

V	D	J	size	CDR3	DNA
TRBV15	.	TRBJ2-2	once	CATSSGGSSGDTGELFF	TGTGCCACCAGCAGTGGGGGGTCGTCGGGAGACACCGGGGAGCTGTTTTTT
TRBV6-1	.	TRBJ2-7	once	CASSEVVLVYEQYF	TGTGCCAGCAGTGAAGTAGTCTTGGTATACGAGCAGTACTTC
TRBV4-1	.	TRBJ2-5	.	CASSQVQAPETQYF	TGCGCCAGCAGCCAAGTCCAAGCGCCAGAGACCCAGTACTTC
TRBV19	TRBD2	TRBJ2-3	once	CASSKGLAEVSTDTQYF	TGTGCCAGTAGTAAGGGACTAGCGGAAGTCTCCACAGATACGCAGTATTTT
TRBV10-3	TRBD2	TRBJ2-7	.	CAISESPPGGEPYEQYF	TGTGCCATCAGTGAGTCTCCCCCGGGGGGGGAACCCTACGAGCAGTACTTC
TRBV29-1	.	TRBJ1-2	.	CSVEFFRDGYTF	TGCAGCGTTGAATTCTTCAGGGATGGCTACACCTTC
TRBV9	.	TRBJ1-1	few	CASSSGTGRAMNTEAFF	TGTGCCAGCAGCTCCGGGACCGGGCGAGCCATGAACACTGAAGCTTTCTTT
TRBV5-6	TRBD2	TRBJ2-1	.	CASSFPLAVYNEQFF	TGTGCCAGCAGCTTCCCGCTAGCGGTCTACAATGAGCAGTTCTTC
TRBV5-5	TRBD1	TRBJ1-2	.	CASSSQGGYGYTF	TGTGCCAGCAGCTCACAGGGGGGATATGGCTACACCTTC
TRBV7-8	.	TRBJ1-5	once	CASSLALGPQHF	TGTGCCAGCAGCTTAGCGCTAGGGCCCCAGCATTTT
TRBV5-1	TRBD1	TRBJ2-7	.	CASSLQGTDEQYF	TGCGCCAGCAGCCTACAGGGGACCGACGAGCAGTACTTC
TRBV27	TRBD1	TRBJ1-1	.	CASSVQGGDTEAFF	TGTGCCAGCAGTGTGCAGGGGGGAGACACTGAAGCTTTCTTT
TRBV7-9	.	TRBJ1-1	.	CASSLPGTGNTEAFF	TGTGCCAGCAGCCTACCCGGGACGGGGAACACTGAAGCTTTCTTT
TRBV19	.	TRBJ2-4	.	CASSIGRGSKNIQYF	TGTGCCAGTAGTATAGGACGTGGAAGCAAAAACATTCAGTACTTC
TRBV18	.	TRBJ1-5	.	CASSPQGYQPQHF	TGTGCCAGCTCACCACAGGGGTATCAGCCCCAGCATTTT
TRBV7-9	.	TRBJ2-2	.	CASNQGGSTGELFF	TGTGCCAGCAACCAGGGGGGGTCTACCGGGGAGCTGTTTTTT
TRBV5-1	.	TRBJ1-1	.	CASSFSGTANTEAFF	TGCGCCAGCAGCTTTTCAGGGACGGCGAACACTGAAGCTTTCTTT
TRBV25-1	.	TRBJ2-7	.	CASSGHPYEQYF	TGTGCCAGCAGTGGACATCCTTACGAGCAGTACTTC
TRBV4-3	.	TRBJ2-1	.	CASSQGGQSYNEQFF	TGCGCCAGCAGCCAGGGGGGGCAGTCCTACAATGAGCAGTTCTTC
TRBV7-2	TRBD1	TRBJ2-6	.	CASSLYRGRLRSGANVLTF	TGTGCCAGCAGCTTGTACAGGGGGCGCCTAAGGAGTGGGGCCAACGTCCTGACTTTC
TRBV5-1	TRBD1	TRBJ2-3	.	CASSLVGQNTDTQYF	TGCGCCAGCAGCTTGGTGGGACAGAACACAGATACGCAGTATTTT
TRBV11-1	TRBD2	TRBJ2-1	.	CASSPPSGRSYNEQFF	TGTGCCAGCAGCCCCCCTAGCGGGAGGTCTTACAATGAGCAGTTCTTC
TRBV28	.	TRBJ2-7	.	CASSPLGGLYEQYF	TGTGCCAGCAGTCCCCTGGGGGGCCTCTACGAGCAGTACTTC
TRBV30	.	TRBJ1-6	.	CAWSSGGVSPLHF	TGTGCCTGGAGTTCGGGGGGCGTTTCACCCCTCCACTTT
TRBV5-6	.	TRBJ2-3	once	CASSLSGGSGSGTDTQYF	TGTGCCAGCAGCCTTAGCGGAGGGAGCGGGTCAGGGACAGATACGCAGTATTTT
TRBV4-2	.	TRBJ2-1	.	CASSQVFGEQFF	TGTGCCAGCAGCCAAGTCTTTGGTGAGCAGTTCTTC
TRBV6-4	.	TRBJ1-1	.	CASSDRGSTEAFF	TGTGCCAGCAGTGACCGGGGGAGCACTGAAGCTTTCTTT
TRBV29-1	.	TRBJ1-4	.	CSALGGTNEKLFF	TGCAGCGCCCTCGGAGGTACTAATGAAAAACTGTTTTTT
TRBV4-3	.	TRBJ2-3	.	CASTPSISTDTQYF	TGCGCCAGCACCCCGTCCATATCCACAGATACGCAGTATTTT
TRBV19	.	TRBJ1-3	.	CASSLAGNTIYF	TGTGCCAGTAGTCTCGCTGGAAACACCATATATTTT
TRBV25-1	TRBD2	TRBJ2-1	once	CASGRGYNEQFF	TGTGCCAGCGGGAGGGGCTACAATGAGCAGTTCTTC
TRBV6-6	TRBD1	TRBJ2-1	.	CASRVPQGDSNKQFF	TGTGCCAGCAGAGTACCTCAAGGGGACAGCAATAAGCAGTTCTTC
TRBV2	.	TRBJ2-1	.	CAGVSSYNEQFF	TGTGCCGGGGTAAGCTCCTACAATGAGCAGTTCTTC
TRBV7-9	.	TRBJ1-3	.	CASSAEEGRNTIYF	TGTGCCAGCAGCGCCGAGGAGGGGAGAAACACCATATATTTT
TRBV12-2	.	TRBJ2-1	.	CASRLVLAGGPRWNEQFF	TGTGCAAGTCGCTTAGTTCTCGCGGGAGGACCAAGGTGGAATGAGCAGTTCTTC
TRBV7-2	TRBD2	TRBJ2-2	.	CASIPSLAGGNTGELFF	TGTGCCAGCATCCCCTCACTAGCGGGGGGGAACACCGGGGAGCTGTTTTTT
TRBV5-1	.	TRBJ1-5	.	CASSLDTGKQPQHF	TGCGCCAGCAGCTTGGATACAGGGAAACAGCCCCAGCATTTT
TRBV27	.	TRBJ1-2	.	CASRRGINYGYTF	TGTGCCAGCAGAAGAGGGATCAACTATGGCTACACCTTC
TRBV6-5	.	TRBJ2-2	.	CASSRTPRTGELFF	TGTGCCAGCAGTCGGACCCCGAGGACCGGGGAGCTGTTTTTT
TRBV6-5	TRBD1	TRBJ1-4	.	CASRRTGGDEKLFF	TGTGCCAGCAGAAGGACAGGGGGCGATGAAAAACTGTTTTTT